This entry lists 23 T cell receptor beta chains sequenced from one sample in a study of long-term antiretroviral therapy in people with HIV. Version v3.0 of the immunoSEQ assay was performed at survey level. Repertoires were generated with immunoSEQ multiplex PCR, while TCRdb's copy carries only in-frame clones and drops some. The repertoire holds around 21,000 clones, with approximately 80% as singletons. Here the sequenced sample was unsorted PBMCs, taken almost 6 years after starting antiretroviral therapy. Every receptor here comes from a man aged 30 to 45 with HIV.

This chain links TRBV27 with TRBJ2-7; 8 nucleotides match TRBD1. The CDR3 loop spans 13 amino acids. Trimming took 4 bases from V and 3 from J; bases not matched to a gene: 2. The germline CDR1 and CDR2 sequences are MNHEY and SMNVEV (reference sequence). The CDR3 DNA reads as TGTGCCAGCAGTTGGACAGGGAACTACGAGCAGTACTTC. It is translated as CASSWTGNYEQYF.

This chain links TRBV7-9 with TRBJ1-1; D call uncertain. Germline V gene lookup returns CDR1 SEHNR and CDR2 FQNEAQ (reference sequence). The CDR3 extends over 14 amino acids. V dropped 5 bases and J dropped 1 base, with 11 bases sitting between them. In DNA form, the CDR3 reads TGTGCCAGCAGCCAACAGTTTGAGAACACTGAAGCTTTCTTT. Protein: CASSQQFENTEAFF.

CDR3 bases: TGTGCCAGCAGCAAATTAGCGGGAGGGATGGATGAGCAGTTCTTC. Protein product: CASSKLAGGMDEQFF. This chain connects TRBV2 to TRBJ2-1; 11 nucleotides agree with TRBD2. Germline V lookup: CDR1 SNHLY, CDR2 FYNNEI. The CDR3 contains 15 residues. V dropped 6 bases and J dropped 8; count of bases not matched to a gene: 9.

This chain uses TRBV6-6 with TRBJ1-2; D uncertain. CDR1 and CDR2 (germline): MNHNY, SVGAGI (reference sequence). With 6 bases removed from V and 2 bases from J, the gap between germline ends came to 16 bases. The CDR3 is made up of 15 amino acids. CDR3 sequence: CASSPLMGFNYGYTF. CDR3 sequence (DNA): TGTGCCAGCAGCCCCCTCATGGGGTTCAACTATGGCTACACCTTC.

This clone was seen only a few times. This chain uses TRBV27 with TRBJ2-1; TRBD2 aligns across 10 bases. The CDR3 is 17 residues long. Trimming cost V 5 bases and J 6 bases; bases outside gene matches: 13. Germline values: CDR1 MNHEY, CDR2 SMNVEV (reference sequence). CDR3 bases: TGTGCCAGCAGTGGTACTAGCGGGATTCGTGTGGGCAATGAGCAGTTCTTC. Translation: CASSGTSGIRVGNEQFF.

This chain uses TRBV11-2 with TRBJ2-7; tentatively, D is TRBD2 (6 bases). V shed 0 bases and J shed 1 base, with 16 bases lying between them. CDR1 SGHAT and CDR2 FQNNGV come from the germline V gene. The CDR3 extends over 17 amino acids. Written as DNA, the CDR3 is TGTGCCAGCAGCTTAGAGCTGCGGGGCGCGGTGTCCTACGAGCAGTACTTC. Translating it yields CASSLELRGAVSYEQYF. The whole variable domain, remainder taken from reference TRBV11-2 and TRBJ2-7, is EAGVAQSPRYKIIEKRQSVAFWCNPISGHATLYWYQQILGQGPKLLIQFQNNGVVDDSQLPKDRFSAERLKGVDSTLKIQPAKLEDSAVYLCASSLELRGAVSYEQYFGPGTRLTVT.

The chain recombines TRBV7-6 with TRBJ1-1; TRBD1 agrees at 7 bases. Germline V lookup: CDR1 SGHVS, CDR2 FNYEAQ. V lost 5 bases to trimming and J lost 5 bases; unmatched junction nucleotides: 14. The CDR3 is made up of 16 amino acids. The CDR3 loop reads CASSNTVQGDGTEAFF. DNA for the CDR3: TGTGCCAGCAGCAACACTGTTCAGGGGGATGGAACTGAAGCTTTCTTT.

This clone was seen only once. J is TRBJ2-3 and V is TRBV6-5; possible D gene TRBD2, 6 bases. Trimming stripped 6 bases from V and 1 base from J, with 8 bases between. This CDR3 has 13 residues. The germline gives CDR1 MNHEY, CDR2 SVGAGI. CDR3 loop: CASRGTRTDTQYF. The CDR3 bases are TGTGCCAGCAGGGGGACTCGCACAGATACGCAGTATTTT.

The chain is built from TRBV28 and TRBJ2-2, with 9 bases identical to TRBD2. This CDR3 has 18 residues. The junction had 15 bases not matched to a gene; V was cut back by 5 bases and J by 5 bases. Germline V gene lookup returns CDR1 MDHEN and CDR2 SYDVKM. CDR3 sequence: CASSPFPDSGRVTGELFF. In DNA form, the CDR3 reads TGTGCCAGCAGTCCCTTTCCGGATAGCGGGAGAGTGACCGGGGAGCTGTTTTTT.

The chain joins TRBV5-1 to TRBJ2-7, with a tentative D call TRBD2 (6 bases). CDR1 is SGHRS, CDR2 YFSETQ, per germline. The V end lost 3 bases, the J end lost 2 bases, and 12 bases lay between the germline ends. This CDR3 has 14 residues. The CDR3 DNA reads TGCGCCAGCAGCTCCAGTAGCGGCACCTACGAGCAGTACTTC. Protein: CASSSSSGTYEQYF.

The chain combines TRBV15 with TRBJ2-1, with no clear D. The ends were cut back, 2 bases at V and 6 bases at J, with 11 bases in the middle. CDR3 length: 14 residues. CDR1 is LNHNV and CDR2 is YYDKDF in the germline V gene (reference sequence). The chain's CDR3 is CATSRTLEANEQFF. The CDR3 DNA reads as TGTGCCACCAGCAGAACCTTAGAAGCCAATGAGCAGTTCTTC. Full variable domain (outside the CDR3, taken from reference TRBV15 and TRBJ2-1): DAMVIQNPRYQVTQFGKPVTLSCSQTLNHNVMYWYQQKSSQAPKLLFHYYDKDFNNEADTPDNFQSRRPNTSFCFLDIRSPGLGDTAMYLCATSRTLEANEQFFGPGTRLTVL.

The chain employs TRBV18 and TRBJ2-1, with 9 bases that match TRBD1. This CDR3 comprises 16 residues. The V segment lost 3 bases and the J segment 7 bases; nucleotides outside the gene matches: 10. Looked up from germline, CDR1 is KGHSH and CDR2 is LQKENI. DNA for the CDR3: TGTGCCAGCTCACCTCCGGGACAGGGCGTGGCAAATGAGCAGTTCTTC. This translates into CASSPPGQGVANEQFF.

The chain combines TRBV2 with TRBJ2-3; D remains ambiguous. V lost 8 bases and J lost 3, with 12 bases in between. Germline V gives CDR1 SNHLY, CDR2 FYNNEI. This CDR3 is built from 13 residues. Written as DNA, the CDR3 is TGTGCCAGCCAGGACCTGAGTACAGATACGCAGTATTTT. Translating it yields CASQDLSTDTQYF.

This sequence joins TRBV19 and TRBJ2-1; tentative D call: TRBD1 (5 bases). CDR3 size: 16 residues. From germline, CDR1 is LNHDA and CDR2 SQIVND (reference sequence). Trimming took 0 bases from V and 12 from J, leaving 21 bases between them. CDR3 in amino acids: CASSIDAAQGLGVQFF. CDR3 nucleotides: TGTGCCAGTAGTATAGATGCAGCGCAGGGTCTCGGTGTGCAGTTCTTC.

V and J are TRBV7-2 and TRBJ1-2, with a tentative D call TRBD1 (5 bases). The CDR3 loop spans 13 amino acids. Germline V CDR1 and CDR2: SGHTA, FQGNSA. Trimming pared 2 bases from V and 4 bases from J, leaving 8 bases between. In nucleotides, the CDR3 is TGTGCCAGCAGCTTACAGGGCCTCTATGGCTACACCTTC. It codes for CASSLQGLYGYTF.

The chain employs TRBV27 and TRBJ1-2; D not resolved. V was clipped by 5 bases and J by 6 bases, with 16 bases between them. The CDR3 is made up of 14 amino acids. Per germline, CDR1 MNHEY and CDR2 SMNVEV (reference sequence). In nucleotides, the CDR3 is TGTGCCAGCAGTCTCCGCGGGCCCGAGGATGGCTACACCTTC. It encodes CASSLRGPEDGYTF.

This clone has just one count. The gene calls are TRBV5-6 and TRBJ1-2, with D possibly TRBD1 on 6 matching bases. Germline CDR1 is SGHDT and CDR2 is YYEEEE. The length of the CDR3 is 13 residues. V lost 2 bases, J lost 8 bases, and 13 bases lay in between. The CDR3 region has the DNA TGTGCCAGCAGCTTCGACAGGTTTGGGGGCTACACCTTC. As protein: CASSFDRFGGYTF. Variable domain in full (rest from reference TRBV5-6 and TRBJ1-2): DAGVTQSPTHLIKTRGQQVTLRCSPKSGHDTVSWYQQALGQGPQFIFQYYEEEERQRGNFPDRFSGHQFPNYSSELNVNALLLGDSALYLCASSFDRFGGYTFGSGTRLTVV.

The rearrangement links TRBV5-1 to TRBJ2-2, with 7 bases aligning to TRBD2. The CDR3 loop spans 17 amino acids. The trim removed 2 bases at V and 3 bases at J, leaving 10 bases unmatched. The germline CDR1 and CDR2 sequences are SGHRS and YFSETQ. The CDR3 DNA is TGCGCCAGCAGCTTACTAGCGATTGCTAAGGACACCGGGGAGCTGTTTTTT. Residues: CASSLLAIAKDTGELFF.

This sequence joins TRBV16 and TRBJ1-5, with D hard to call. CDR1 is KGHSY and CDR2 is FQNENV in the germline V gene. V dropped 0 bases and J dropped 6 bases, with 6 bases sitting between them. This CDR3 has 13 amino acids. The CDR3 protein is CASSQSYGQPQHF. CDR3 nucleotide sequence: TGTGCCAGCAGCCAATCATACGGTCAGCCCCAGCATTTT. The full variable domain, its missing parts supplied by reference TRBV16 and TRBJ1-5, is GEEVAQTPKHLVRGEGQKAKLYCAPIKGHSYVFWYQQVLKNEFKFLISFQNENVFDETGMPKERFSAKCLPNSPCSLEIQATKLEDSAVYFCASSQSYGQPQHFGDGTRLSIL.

The chain employs TRBV20-1 and TRBJ2-2; D remains unclear. Trimming took off 6 bases at V and 6 bases at J, with 8 bases between the two ends. Germline values: CDR1 DFQATT, CDR2 SNEGSKA (reference sequence). The CDR3 has 11 amino acids. CDR3 sequence reads: CSASAPGELFF. The CDR3 coding sequence is TGCAGTGCCTCAGCCCCCGGGGAGCTGTTTTTT.

This sequence joins TRBV27 and TRBJ1-2; D is unclear. V gave up 2 bases and J gave up 2 bases, with 9 bases separating them. This CDR3 has 14 residues. The germline gives CDR1 MNHEY, CDR2 SMNVEV (reference sequence). The CDR3 nucleotides read TGTGCCAGCAGTTTAGAGATCGGCAACTATGGCTACACCTTC. As protein: CASSLEIGNYGYTF.

CDR3 in DNA: TGCGCCAGCAGCCAGGGCTATGGCTACACCTTC. Translating it yields CASSQGYGYTF. The V gene is TRBV4-1, the J gene TRBJ1-2; D call uncertain. The ends were cut back, 3 bases at V and 4 bases at J, with 3 bases in the middle. Germline V CDR1 and CDR2: MGHRA, YSYEKL. The CDR3 is 11 amino acids.

J is TRBJ1-2 and V is TRBV6-1; D unresolved. CDR3 length: 16 residues. Trimming stripped 2 bases from V and 2 bases from J, with 15 bases between. Germline loops: CDR1 MNHNS, CDR2 SASEGT. CDR3 bases: TGTGCCAGCAGTGAATGGGCCGCCCCTCCAAACTATGGCTACACCTTC. As protein: CASSEWAAPPNYGYTF.